These 18 T cell receptor beta chains came from one sample sequenced in a study of OX40 agonist ivuxolimab in advanced cancers. The assay was immunoSEQ multiplex PCR, and TCRdb's table has in-frame clones only and misses some. The sample holds around 60,000 clones, about 89% seen once. The material sequenced was CD4+ or CD8+ T cells sorted from blood, taken in a trial of the OX40 agonist ivuxolimab. The receptors here all came from an adult with an advanced solid tumor such as melanoma, head and neck, liver or kidney cancer.

The V and J genes are TRBV7-9 and TRBJ2-7; D perhaps matches TRBD1 (6 bases). This CDR3 region has 15 residues. Trimming cost V 3 bases and J 2 bases, with 14 bases left between them. Per germline, CDR1 SEHNR and CDR2 FQNEAQ (reference sequence). CDR3 sequence reads: CASSFSPQGPYEQYF. CDR3 DNA: TGTGCCAGCAGCTTCAGCCCCCAGGGGCCCTACGAGCAGTACTTC.

V usage is TRBV25-1 and J usage is TRBJ2-7; D gene ambiguous. Germline V lookup: CDR1 MGHDK, CDR2 SYGVNS. V was pared by 5 bases and J by 0 bases, with 2 bases between. There are 11 residues in the CDR3. The CDR3 loop is CASSPSYEQYF. The DNA of the CDR3 is TGTGCCAGCAGTCCCTCCTACGAGCAGTACTTC.

The chain recombines TRBV28 with TRBJ2-1, with D possibly matching TRBD2 (5 bases). There are 13 residues in the CDR3. The germline V gene has CDR1 MDHEN and CDR2 SYDVKM. V dropped 5 bases and J dropped 8 bases, with 13 bases sitting between them. The CDR3 DNA reads as TGTGCCAGCAGTCTAGGAGGCCAGGATGAGCAGTTCTTC. Translated, it gives CASSLGGQDEQFF.

The gene calls are TRBV7-6 and TRBJ1-1, with D possibly matching TRBD1 (6 bases). The CDR3 length is 14 residues. Per the germline V gene, CDR1 is SGHVS and CDR2 is FNYEAQ. V shed 3 bases and J shed 0 bases, with 8 bases lying between them. The CDR3: CASSLGHLNTEAFF. Written as DNA, the CDR3 is TGTGCCAGCAGCTTGGGACATCTGAACACTGAAGCTTTCTTT.

The CDR3 nucleotides are TGTGCCAGCAGTTTAGCGGTACAAGGGACGGCAACGGCTTTCTTT. It codes for CASSLAVQGTATAFF. The J gene is TRBJ1-1, the V gene TRBV28, with D possibly TRBD1 on 5 matching bases. Trimming stripped 2 bases from V and 11 bases from J, with 21 bases between. CDR1 and CDR2 from the germline V gene are MDHEN and SYDVKM. The CDR3 has 15 residues. Variable domain in full (rest from reference TRBV28 and TRBJ1-1): DVKVTQSSRYLVKRTGEKVFLECVQDMDHENMFWYRQDPGLGLRLIYFSYDVKMKEKGDIPEGYSVSREKKERFSLILESASTNQTSMYLCASSLAVQGTATAFFGQGTRLTVV.

The chain employs TRBV27 and TRBJ2-7, with D possibly being TRBD1 (6 bases). Germline values: CDR1 MNHEY, CDR2 SMNVEV (reference sequence). Trimming stripped 0 bases from V and 3 bases from J, with 12 bases between. This CDR3 spans 15 amino acids. Here the CDR3 DNA reads TGTGCCAGCAGTTTATCCCGGGACACTTACTACGAGCAGTACTTC. This sequence encodes CASSLSRDTYYEQYF.

J is TRBJ2-1 and V is TRBV27; D is possibly TRBD1 or TRBD2 (5 bases each). The germline CDR1 and CDR2 sequences are MNHEY and SMNVEV (reference sequence). The CDR3 is 13 residues long. Trimming pared 5 bases from V and 3 bases from J, leaving 8 bases between. The CDR3 nucleotides are TGTGCCAGCAGTCGGGACGTCTACAATGAGCAGTTCTTC. This translates into CASSRDVYNEQFF.

The chain uses TRBV27 and TRBJ2-5, with D possibly being TRBD1 or TRBD2 (5 bases each). Germline V CDR1 and CDR2: MNHEY, SMNVEV (reference sequence). V lost 0 bases and J 11 bases, leaving 16 bases between the germline ends. The CDR3 runs 14 residues. In DNA, the CDR3 is TGTGCCAGCAGTTTATCGGCGGGCCCCAGGGAGCAGTACTTC. Its translation is CASSLSAGPREQYF.

The V call is TRBV6-1, the J call TRBJ1-2; D is ambiguous. V lost 2 bases, J lost 9 bases, and 10 bases lay in between. Germline V gene lookup returns CDR1 MNHNS and CDR2 SASEGT. CDR3 length: 12 residues. The CDR3 DNA reads as TGTGCCAGCAGTGAACGCCGGGATAGCTACACCTTC. This codes for CASSERRDSYTF.

This clone was counted once. This chain connects TRBV9 to TRBJ2-7; D perhaps matches TRBD1 (5 bases). The germline gives CDR1 SGDLS, CDR2 YYNGEE. The V gene lost 3 bases and the J gene lost 3 bases, with 10 bases spanning the gap. The CDR3 is 13 residues long. The CDR3 protein is CASSESDSYEQYF. CDR3 bases: TGTGCCAGCAGCGAGTCCGACAGCTACGAGCAGTACTTC.

The chain carries TRBV19 and TRBJ1-4; D ambiguous. V lost 5 bases, J lost 8 bases, and 18 bases lay in between. The CDR3 is 15 residues long. Germline values: CDR1 LNHDA, CDR2 SQIVND (reference sequence). CDR3 amino acids: CASSGPEGEPEKLFF. As DNA, the CDR3 is TGTGCCAGTAGTGGACCGGAAGGAGAACCGGAAAAACTGTTTTTT.

This clone has only one observation. It is unclear where the CDR3 begins or ends on the DNA, so no DNA is shown, and the CDR3 is as TCRdb lists it. The gene calls are TRBV27 and TRBJ2-1; the DNA was not compared with TRBD2, the D call given in the table. Ends included, the CDR3 has 15 residues. The germline CDR1 and CDR2 sequences are MNHEY and SMNVEV (reference sequence). The CDR3 sequence is CASSFGEGLVNEQFF.

The genes are TRBV7-9 and TRBJ1-1, with TRBD1 matching over 7 bases. The CDR3 totals 14 residues. The J segment lost 6 bases and the V segment lost 5 bases, leaving 9 bases of the junction unmatched. The germline V gene has CDR1 SEHNR and CDR2 FQNEAQ (reference sequence). The CDR3 loop reads CASSVPGGYAEAFF. The CDR3 DNA sequence: TGTGCCAGCAGCGTCCCAGGGGGGTACGCTGAAGCTTTCTTT.

The chain carries TRBV6-5 and TRBJ2-5; the D is unclear. The J call could be wrong; TRBJ2-7 is a better fit for the DNA end. Germline CDR1 and CDR2: MNHEY and SVGAGI. This CDR3 spans 12 amino acids. The CDR3 DNA sequence: TGTGCCAGCAGGGAGTACGGAAACGAGCAGTACTTC. Residues: CASREYGNEQYF.

V usage is TRBV27 and J usage is TRBJ2-5, with TRBD1 matching over 9 bases. V was pared by 5 bases and J by 5 bases, with 6 bases of the junction left unmatched. The CDR3 totals 14 residues. Germline-derived CDR1 and CDR2 are MNHEY and SMNVEV (reference sequence). The CDR3 sequence: CASSKDRGMETQYF. CDR3 nucleotides: TGTGCCAGCAGTAAGGACAGGGGAATGGAGACCCAGTACTTC.

The rearrangement joins TRBV7-8 to TRBJ2-2; TRBD1 matches at 7 bases. The germline V gene encodes CDR1 SGHVS and CDR2 FQNEAQ. The CDR3 consists of 15 residues. V trimming: 5 bases; J trimming: 5 bases; junction bases outside the gene matches: 8. CDR3 residues: CASSTKTGITGELFF. CDR3 DNA: TGTGCCAGCAGCACCAAGACAGGGATAACCGGGGAGCTGTTTTTT.

The rearrangement uses TRBV7-8 and TRBJ2-7; D not resolved. Trimming cost V 2 bases and J 6 bases, with 8 bases left between them. This CDR3 comprises 12 residues. Germline loops: CDR1 SGHVS, CDR2 FQNEAQ. The DNA of the CDR3 is TGTGCCAGCAGCTTAAGTTCTTCCGAGCAGTACTTC. It yields the protein CASSLSSSEQYF.

The gene calls are TRBV28 and TRBJ1-3, with 10 bases that match TRBD1. CDR1 and CDR2 from the germline V gene are MDHEN and SYDVKM. This CDR3 is built from 18 residues. With V trimmed by 2 bases and J by 0 bases, 7 bases remained unmatched. In DNA form, the CDR3 reads TGTGCCAGCAGTTTAAGGGGACAGGGGCCCTTCTCTGGAAACACCATATATTTT. Translation: CASSLRGQGPFSGNTIYF. The full variable domain, rest sourced from reference TRBV28 and TRBJ1-3, is DVKVTQSSRYLVKRTGEKVFLECVQDMDHENMFWYRQDPGLGLRLIYFSYDVKMKEKGDIPEGYSVSREKKERFSLILESASTNQTSMYLCASSLRGQGPFSGNTIYFGEGSWLTVV.